This T cell receptor beta chain emerged from a study of CD8 T cells in ankylosing spondylitis. TCRdb recomputed calls from the 5' RACE reads with MiXCR, one row per CDR3 protein. This table holds approximately 520,000 distinct CDR3 sequences, approximately 5% found once. The table lists this clonotype with many counts. Antigen specificity is unknown. Study results and caveats: Among TCR beta sequences, a motif of eight or nine highly homologous variants appeared characteristic of ankylosing spondylitis blood. Disease-linked clones reportedly showed significant enrichment in matched ankylosing spondylitis synovial fluid. Disease-linked clones bore a CD8+ phenotype and were relatively rare in peripheral blood.

V gave up 6 bases and J gave up 4 bases, with 16 bases separating them. Per germline, CDR1 SGHDT and CDR2 YYEEEE. This CDR3 has 15 amino acids. This rearrangement joins TRBV5-6 to TRBJ2-2; no definite D call. What was sequenced was blood, either unsorted or a sorted T cell fraction (not recorded which). This TCR was sampled from a male donor with ankylosing spondylitis. This CDR3 reads CASTIRAVATGELFF. In nucleotides, the CDR3 is TGTGCCAGCACCATCAGAGCAGTTGCCACCGGGGAGCTGTTTTTT.